Listed below are T cell receptor beta chains from one sample, sequenced in a study of monozygotic twins with cystic fibrosis. Profiled with immunoSEQ multiplex PCR; TCRdb holds only in-frame clones, not every one. The sample includes just over 14,000 clones, 70% to 90% of them seen just once. Sequenced: blood. The receptor set was obtained from a boy younger than 18 with cystic fibrosis. Both conserved end residues are part of each CDR3. Only part of the rows carry a size: once, few, many, or a class if the clone is expanded.

abundance: .; j_gene: TRBJ2-7; v_gene: TRBV6-5; CDR3aa: CASSRDGGYEQYF
abundance: few; j_gene: TRBJ2-6; v_gene: TRBV2; CDR3aa: CASSSESSGANVLTF
abundance: .; j_gene: TRBJ2-3; v_gene: TRBV6-4; CDR3aa: CASSVLAGGSTDTQYF
abundance: .; j_gene: TRBJ2-6; v_gene: TRBV10-2; CDR3aa: CASQDWVAGANVLTF
abundance: .; j_gene: TRBJ2-1; v_gene: TRBV7-2; CDR3aa: CASSRSGRGYNEQFF
abundance: .; j_gene: TRBJ1-1; v_gene: TRBV28; CDR3aa: CASSPPRGRDTEAFF
abundance: .; j_gene: TRBJ1-1; v_gene: TRBV18; CDR3aa: CASSPQPGTSGTEAFF
abundance: .; j_gene: TRBJ2-7; v_gene: TRBV10-2; CDR3aa: CASSGSSGGIYEQYF
abundance: .; j_gene: TRBJ2-7; v_gene: TRBV4-1; CDR3aa: CASSQMTSGGGEQYF
abundance: .; j_gene: TRBJ2-7; v_gene: TRBV5-5; CDR3aa: CASSSPGGSYEQYF
abundance: few; j_gene: TRBJ2-3; v_gene: TRBV2; CDR3aa: CASSTGGRPTDTQYF
abundance: .; j_gene: TRBJ2-3; v_gene: TRBV28; CDR3aa: CASSSGDGDTQYF
abundance: once; j_gene: TRBJ2-5; v_gene: TRBV5-1; CDR3aa: CASSLDRGRGQETQYF
abundance: .; j_gene: TRBJ1-4; v_gene: TRBV15; CDR3aa: CATSRVAGQGKDNEKLFF
abundance: .; j_gene: TRBJ1-2; v_gene: TRBV7-9; CDR3aa: CASTHPPPQGSYGYTF
abundance: .; j_gene: TRBJ1-1; v_gene: TRBV11-1; CDR3aa: CASSFTDTGAEAFF
abundance: .; j_gene: TRBJ1-1; v_gene: TRBV10-2; CDR3aa: CASSEAGSTEAFF
abundance: .; j_gene: TRBJ2-7; v_gene: TRBV6-5; CDR3aa: CASSFGQGPYEQYF
abundance: .; j_gene: TRBJ2-2; v_gene: TRBV6-1; CDR3aa: CASSRQGAAGELFF
abundance: .; j_gene: TRBJ1-3; v_gene: TRBV7-2; CDR3aa: CASSLNLGGGSGNTIYF
abundance: .; j_gene: TRBJ1-1; v_gene: TRBV9; CDR3aa: CASSKGQGKNTEAFF
abundance: .; j_gene: TRBJ2-7; v_gene: TRBV27; CDR3aa: CASSFSTGTSGPYEQYF
abundance: .; j_gene: TRBJ2-3; v_gene: TRBV13; CDR3aa: CASSLGTGVVRDTQYF
abundance: .; j_gene: TRBJ2-7; v_gene: TRBV5-1; CDR3aa: CASKEATFYEQYF
abundance: .; j_gene: TRBJ1-2; v_gene: TRBV5-5; CDR3aa: CASSLAGQNYGYTF
abundance: .; j_gene: TRBJ1-2; v_gene: TRBV28; CDR3aa: CASMRGNDYGYTF
abundance: .; j_gene: TRBJ2-2; v_gene: TRBV6-1; CDR3aa: CASSEKDPLKPGELFF
abundance: .; j_gene: TRBJ1-2; v_gene: TRBV9; CDR3aa: CASSAAHSNYGYTF
abundance: .; j_gene: TRBJ2-7; v_gene: TRBV5-1; CDR3aa: CATGTSGGDEQYF
abundance: .; j_gene: TRBJ2-5; v_gene: TRBV4-2; CDR3aa: CASSQDGTEFRGTQYF
abundance: .; j_gene: TRBJ1-5; v_gene: TRBV13; CDR3aa: CASSLRTGGVNQPQHF
abundance: .; j_gene: TRBJ2-7; v_gene: TRBV5-1; CDR3aa: CASSLPHYEQYF
abundance: .; j_gene: TRBJ1-2; v_gene: TRBV2; CDR3aa: CASSEVRARSYGYTF
abundance: .; j_gene: TRBJ1-2; v_gene: TRBV2; CDR3aa: CASSERGQLGQGDYTF
abundance: .; j_gene: TRBJ1-1; v_gene: TRBV12-5; CDR3aa: CASGLSTNFRETEAFF
abundance: few; j_gene: TRBJ1-2; v_gene: TRBV29-1; CDR3aa: CSVGEQTYYYGYTF
abundance: .; j_gene: TRBJ2-5; v_gene: TRBV19; CDR3aa: CASSRKGHRTVQETQYF
abundance: .; j_gene: TRBJ2-3; v_gene: TRBV18; CDR3aa: CASSPMGTLARSTDTQYF
abundance: .; j_gene: TRBJ1-1; v_gene: TRBV5-1; CDR3aa: CASSTTNTEAFF
abundance: .; j_gene: TRBJ2-2; v_gene: TRBV5-8; CDR3aa: CASSLDSGELFF
abundance: .; j_gene: TRBJ1-5; v_gene: TRBV28; CDR3aa: CASSLAGGTAMYSNQPQHF
abundance: .; j_gene: .; v_gene: TRBV4-1; CDR3aa: CASSQDPGGEQYF
abundance: .; j_gene: TRBJ1-1; v_gene: TRBV4-2; CDR3aa: CASSQERAEDEAFF
abundance: .; j_gene: TRBJ1-3; v_gene: TRBV5-1; CDR3aa: CASSEGVAVDGNTIYF
abundance: .; j_gene: TRBJ1-4; v_gene: TRBV30; CDR3aa: CAWSLNEKLFF
abundance: .; j_gene: TRBJ2-3; v_gene: TRBV9; CDR3aa: CASSPILAGDTQYF
abundance: .; j_gene: TRBJ1-2; v_gene: TRBV27; CDR3aa: CASSSDRDLAYYGYTF
abundance: .; j_gene: TRBJ2-3; v_gene: TRBV5-1; CDR3aa: CASSLASYTDTQYF
abundance: .; j_gene: TRBJ2-3; v_gene: TRBV7-9; CDR3aa: CASSPGGPRYTQYF
abundance: .; j_gene: TRBJ1-2; v_gene: TRBV6-5; CDR3aa: CATTGGYGYTF
abundance: .; j_gene: TRBJ2-1; v_gene: TRBV7-9; CDR3aa: CASSLDSLFYNEQFF
abundance: .; j_gene: TRBJ1-5; v_gene: TRBV7-8; CDR3aa: CASTTGLNHHEPQHF
abundance: .; j_gene: TRBJ2-5; v_gene: TRBV5-6; CDR3aa: CASSQAPPERLPETQYF
abundance: .; j_gene: TRBJ1-5; v_gene: TRBV19; CDR3aa: CASSQLGGRAQHF